Following are 9 T cell receptor beta chains from one sample sequenced in a study of cytomegalovirus exposure and HLA in healthy donors. The PCR used 60 Vbeta and 13 Jbeta primers. Using immunoSEQ multiplex PCR, the repertoire was profiled, and TCRdb retains in-frame clones only, with some absent. The table has around 210,000 clones, around 73% seen once. The sequenced material came from PBMCs. These receptors all come from a woman between 25 and 40 years old in good health and CMV-seronegative.

The chain couples TRBV27 to TRBJ2-1; 10 bases line up with TRBD2. The V segment lost 3 bases and the J segment 3 bases; nucleotides outside the gene matches: 14. Looked up from germline, CDR1 is MNHEY and CDR2 is SMNVEV (reference sequence). This CDR3 has 19 residues. In DNA, the CDR3 is TGTGCCAGCAGTTTCGGGAGAAGGTCCGCTAGCGGGGGCTACAATGAGCAGTTCTTC. Translation gives CASSFGRRSASGGYNEQFF.

The chain is built from TRBV5-4 and TRBJ1-2; D not certain. The V end lost 6 bases, the J end lost 6 bases, and 21 bases lay between the germline ends. This CDR3 region has 15 residues. Germline V gene sequence: CDR1 SGHNT, CDR2 YYREEE (reference sequence). The CDR3 region is CASTHLTLARHGYTF. CDR3 nucleotides: TGTGCCAGCACCCACCTTACCCTAGCTAGGCATGGCTACACCTTC.

The chain uses TRBV27 and TRBJ2-6; no clear D. Germline V gives CDR1 MNHEY, CDR2 SMNVEV (reference sequence). The CDR3 sequence is 16 residues long. The V end was cut by 1 base, the J end by 4 bases, with 11 bases between. This CDR3 reads CASSLLRVAGANVLTF. Written as DNA, the CDR3 is TGTGCCAGCAGTTTATTACGGGTCGCAGGGGCCAACGTCCTGACTTTC.

The V and J genes are TRBV9 and TRBJ2-1, with 10 positions matching TRBD2. V lost 4 bases to trimming and J lost 8 bases; unmatched junction nucleotides: 12. Per germline, CDR1 SGDLS and CDR2 YYNGEE. This CDR3 region has 16 residues. CDR3 protein: CASSYLAGGFIHEQFF. DNA of the CDR3: TGTGCCAGCAGCTACTTAGCGGGGGGCTTTATACATGAGCAGTTCTTC.

This clone has more than one count but fewer than ten. The rearrangement links TRBV5-1 to TRBJ2-7; TRBD2 agrees at 11 bases. The J segment lost 4 bases and the V segment lost 7 bases, leaving 13 bases of the junction unmatched. Germline values: CDR1 SGHRS, CDR2 YFSETQ. The CDR3 loop spans 16 amino acids. The DNA of the CDR3 is TGCGCCAGCGGACTAGCGGGTTCCCCCCAATTTTACGAGCAGTACTTC. It is translated as CASGLAGSPQFYEQYF.

This clone was seen a handful of times. The chain links TRBV28 to TRBJ2-3; tentative D call: TRBD2 (5 bases). Trimming pared 1 base from V and 0 bases from J, leaving 8 bases between. The germline V gene has CDR1 MDHEN and CDR2 SYDVKM. The CDR3 consists of 15 residues. The CDR3 nucleotides read TGTGCCAGCAGTTTATTAGCGCCCAGCACAGATACGCAGTATTTT. Translation: CASSLLAPSTDTQYF.

This chain links TRBV30 with TRBJ2-7, with 7 positions matching TRBD2. The CDR3 covers 12 residues. V was pared by 3 bases and J by 6 bases, with 5 bases of the junction left unmatched. CDR1 is GTSNPN, CDR2 SVGIG, per germline (reference sequence). CDR3 amino acids: CAWSPGGSEQYF. The CDR3 DNA reads as TGTGCCTGGAGCCCCGGGGGGTCCGAGCAGTACTTC.

The gene calls are TRBV7-9 and TRBJ2-3; no clear D gene. The CDR3 is 16 residues long. V was shortened by 5 bases and J by 6 bases, with 21 bases between the two germline ends. Germline-derived CDR1 and CDR2 are SEHNR and FQNEAQ (reference sequence). The DNA for the CDR3 is TGTGCCAGCAGCCTGGGCTGGGCTCCCGATTACGATACGCAGTATTTT. Translating gives CASSLGWAPDYDTQYF.

V and J are TRBV4-2 and TRBJ2-7, with D possibly TRBD2 on 6 matching bases. Trimming left V 0 bases short and J 4 bases short, with 22 bases between. Germline loops: CDR1 LGHNA, CDR2 YNFKEQ. This CDR3 comprises 18 residues. This CDR3 reads CASSQDLQWTTLIYEQYF. In DNA form, the CDR3 reads TGTGCCAGCAGCCAAGACCTACAGTGGACTACACTAATTTACGAGCAGTACTTC.